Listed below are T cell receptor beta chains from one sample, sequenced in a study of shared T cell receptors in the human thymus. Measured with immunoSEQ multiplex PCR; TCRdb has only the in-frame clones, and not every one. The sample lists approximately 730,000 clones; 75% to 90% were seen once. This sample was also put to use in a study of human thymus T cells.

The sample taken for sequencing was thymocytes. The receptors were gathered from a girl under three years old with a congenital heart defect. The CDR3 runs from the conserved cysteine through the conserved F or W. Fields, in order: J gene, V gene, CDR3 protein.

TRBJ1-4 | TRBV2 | CASRDEPGQGSATNEKLFF
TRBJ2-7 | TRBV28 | CASSLLKTYEQYF
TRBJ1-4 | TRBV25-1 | CASSDYHRGQEKLFF
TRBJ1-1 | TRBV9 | CASSVEPPKERGKGNMGDTEAFF
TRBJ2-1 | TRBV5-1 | CASSLSGQLPDEQFF
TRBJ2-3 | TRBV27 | CASSRRTGGIDTQYF
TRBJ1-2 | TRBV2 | CASSTIIQGAVGGYTF
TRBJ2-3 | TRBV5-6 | CASSFRDRGHGTDTQYF
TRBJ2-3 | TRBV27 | CASSFSSGSTDTQYF
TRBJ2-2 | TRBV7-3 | CASSNGGELFF
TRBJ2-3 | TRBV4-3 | CASSHERTSEGSSTDTQYF
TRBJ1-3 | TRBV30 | CAWSGRNHLSGNTIYF
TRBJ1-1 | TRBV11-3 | CASSPSGQDHTEAFF
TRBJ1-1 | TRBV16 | CASILRWTEAFF
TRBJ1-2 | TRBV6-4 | CASSPQGGPPKGDGYTF
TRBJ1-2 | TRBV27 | CASSSSTGHSWGYTF
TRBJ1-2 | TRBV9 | CASSVAIGGQGLDGYTF
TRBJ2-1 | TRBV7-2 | CASSLGTSGGLSDEQFF
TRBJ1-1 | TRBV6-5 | CASSYGHRASRTEAFF
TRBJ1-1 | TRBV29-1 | CSVGYDRRGLNTEAFF
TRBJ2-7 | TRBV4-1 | CASSQHLSGSCSYEQYF
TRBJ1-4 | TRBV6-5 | CASAITKCGNEKLFF
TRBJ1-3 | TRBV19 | CASSMTTASGNTIYF
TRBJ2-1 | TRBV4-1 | CASSQDGPGGPYNEQFF
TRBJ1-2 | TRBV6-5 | CASSRDRGYGYTF
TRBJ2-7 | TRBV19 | CASRFGNANFYEQYF
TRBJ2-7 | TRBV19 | CSSGTAYEQYF
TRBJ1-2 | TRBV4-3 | CASSQVTQNYGYTF
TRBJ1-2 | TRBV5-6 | CASSQGYGYTF
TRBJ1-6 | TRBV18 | CASSLRDRGKTSPLHF